The 16 T cell receptor beta chains given below trace back to one sample, sequenced in a study of T cell changes during pregnancy in multiple sclerosis. Profiled with immunoSEQ multiplex PCR; TCRdb holds only in-frame clones, not every one. The repertoire has about 80,000 clones, about 93% of them found once; the top ten carry 2% to 3%. The source material was peripheral blood, sampled after pregnancy. These receptors all come from a female donor in good health, enrolled as a control in a pregnancy study.

The rearrangement joins TRBV2 to TRBJ2-7, with D possibly being TRBD2 (5 bases). The V end lost 3 bases, the J end lost 0 bases, and 9 bases lay between the germline ends. The CDR3 length is 14 residues. Germline CDR1 SNHLY, CDR2 FYNNEI. CDR3 nucleotides: TGTGCCAGCAGTGATTTCGGGATCTCCTACGAGCAGTACTTC. It specifies CASSDFGISYEQYF.

V usage is TRBV27 and J usage is TRBJ2-1; 8 positions match TRBD1. V dropped 5 bases and J dropped 1; count of bases not matched to a gene: 4. The germline V gene encodes CDR1 MNHEY and CDR2 SMNVEV (reference sequence). The CDR3 consists of 15 residues. As DNA, the CDR3 is TGTGCCAGCAGTCGGGACAGGACATCCTACAATGAGCAGTTCTTC. This translates into CASSRDRTSYNEQFF.

The chain recombines TRBV6-4 with TRBJ2-7, with D maybe TRBD2 (7 bases). The CDR3 length is 14 residues. V lost 6 bases to trimming and J lost 0 bases, with 12 bases between them. Germline V gene data show CDR1 as MRHNA and CDR2 as SNTAGT. CDR3 nucleotide sequence: TGTGCCAGCAGAGAGGGGGGGGGCTCCTACGAGCAGTACTTC. Translated: CASREGGGSYEQYF.

V gene TRBV5-4 combines with J gene TRBJ2-7; perhaps TRBD2 as D (6 bases). The CDR3 totals 15 residues. V was trimmed by 3 bases and J by 3 bases, leaving 16 bases between them. Germline V gives CDR1 SGHNT, CDR2 YYREEE (reference sequence). CDR3 residues: CASSSGGTQIYEQYF. The CDR3 DNA sequence: TGTGCCAGCAGCTCGGGCGGGACTCAAATCTACGAGCAGTACTTC.

This sequence joins TRBV6-6 and TRBJ2-3; tentative D call: TRBD1 (5 bases). Looked up from germline, CDR1 is MNHNY and CDR2 is SVGAGI (reference sequence). The V end lost 5 bases, the J end lost 2 bases, and 11 bases lay between the germline ends. This CDR3 region has 14 residues. CDR3 amino acids: CASSAGIFTDTQYF. The CDR3, as DNA: TGTGCCAGCAGTGCAGGGATTTTCACAGATACGCAGTATTTT.

The chain couples TRBV7-9 to TRBJ2-3, with 8 bases lining up with TRBD1. V was pared by 1 base and J by 3 bases, with 3 bases of the junction left unmatched. Germline lookup yields CDR1 SEHNR and CDR2 FQNEAQ (reference sequence). CDR3 length: 15 amino acids. CDR3 sequence (DNA): TGTGCCAGCAGCTTAGGCGGACAGGGAACAGATACGCAGTATTTT. Translating gives CASSLGGQGTDTQYF.

This clone appeared a few times. V and J are TRBV11-1 and TRBJ1-1, with 7 bases aligning to TRBD1. This CDR3 is 14 amino acids long. Per the germline V gene, CDR1 is SGHAT and CDR2 is FQDESV (reference sequence). The V and J ends lost 5 bases and 4 bases, in that order; junction bases with no gene match: 7. DNA of the CDR3: TGTGCCAGCAGCCAGAATCCAGGGGGCACTGAAGCTTTCTTT. This translates into CASSQNPGGTEAFF.

This clone was seen a single time. V gene TRBV11-2 combines with J gene TRBJ1-5, with no clear D. Per the germline V gene, CDR1 is SGHAT and CDR2 is FQNNGV. Trimming took 0 bases from V and 7 from J, leaving 10 bases between them. The CDR3 has 14 residues. CDR3 loop: CASSLDQAGQPQHF. In DNA form, the CDR3 reads TGTGCCAGCAGCTTAGATCAGGCGGGACAGCCCCAGCATTTT.

The gene calls are TRBV19 and TRBJ1-4; a possible D gene is TRBD1 (5 bases). Germline V lookup: CDR1 LNHDA, CDR2 SQIVND (reference sequence). The ends were cut back, 5 bases at V and 13 bases at J, with 14 bases in the middle. CDR3 length: 12 residues. CDR3 protein: CASSSAGRGLFF. The DNA for the CDR3 is TGTGCCAGTAGTTCAGCCGGGAGGGGACTGTTTTTT.

The chain is built from TRBV6-5 and TRBJ2-1; 8 nucleotides line up with TRBD2. This CDR3 comprises 16 residues. CDR1 and CDR2 from the germline V gene are MNHEY and SVGAGI. The J segment lost 6 bases and the V segment lost 4 bases, leaving 11 bases of the junction unmatched. The CDR3 coding sequence is TGTGCCAGCAGTTTTGGATCTTACGGGGGGGGCAATGAGCAGTTCTTC. It encodes CASSFGSYGGGNEQFF.

The gene calls are TRBV30 and TRBJ2-4; D possibly corresponds to TRBD2 (6 bases). V dropped 7 bases and J dropped 3 bases, with 19 bases sitting between them. The CDR3 totals 15 residues. Germline assignment: CDR1 GTSNPN and CDR2 SVGIG (reference sequence). The DNA for the CDR3 is TGTGCCTTACGCCCCGGGGGTAAGGGCAAAAACATTCAGTACTTC. Its translation is CALRPGGKGKNIQYF.

The rearrangement uses TRBV28 and TRBJ2-7; 14 bases fit TRBD2. The length of the CDR3 is 15 residues. CDR1 and CDR2 from the germline V gene are MDHEN and SYDVKM. V lost 8 bases, J lost 0 bases, and 3 bases stayed unmatched. The CDR3 region is CASRGTSGSSYEQYF. The CDR3 DNA is TGTGCCAGCCGAGGGACTAGCGGGAGCTCCTACGAGCAGTACTTC. The variable domain in full, completed from reference TRBV28 and TRBJ2-7, reads DVKVTQSSRYLVKRTGEKVFLECVQDMDHENMFWYRQDPGLGLRLIYFSYDVKMKEKGDIPEGYSVSREKKERFSLILESASTNQTSMYLCASRGTSGSSYEQYFGPGTRLTVT.

V is TRBV7-9 and J is TRBJ2-7; 7 bases fit TRBD1. This CDR3 contains 15 residues. Per germline, CDR1 SEHNR and CDR2 FQNEAQ (reference sequence). V trimming: 1 base; J trimming: 2 bases; junction bases outside the gene matches: 5. CDR3 sequence reads: CASSLGGTAPYEQYF. In nucleotides, the CDR3 is TGTGCCAGCAGCTTAGGGGGGACAGCACCCTACGAGCAGTACTTC.

The chain couples TRBV19 to TRBJ2-1; D perhaps matches TRBD2 (6 bases). CDR3 length: 15 residues. Germline values: CDR1 LNHDA, CDR2 SQIVND (reference sequence). Trimming left V 2 bases short and J 8 bases short, with 16 bases between. The CDR3 sequence: CASSILALARHEQFF. Written as DNA, the CDR3 is TGTGCCAGTAGTATACTGGCACTAGCTCGCCATGAGCAGTTCTTC.

The chain links TRBV11-3 to TRBJ2-3; tentative D call: TRBD1 (6 bases). Trimming stripped 6 bases from V and 15 bases from J, with 10 bases between. This CDR3 has 9 amino acids. Germline V gene lookup returns CDR1 SGHNT and CDR2 YENEEA. CDR3 amino acids: CASSPGHYF. CDR3 in DNA: TGTGCCAGCAGTCCGGGACATTATTTT.

Remarks on this clone: At one boundary the junction diverges from the germline segment, which might be a read error. The chain links TRBV2 to TRBJ2-7; the match to TRBD1 covers 7 bases. This CDR3 spans 11 amino acids. From germline, CDR1 is SNHLY and CDR2 FYNNEI. The chain's CDR3 is CASSEAETGSF. The CDR3 coding sequence is TGTGCCAGCAGTGAAGCGGAGACAGGGTCGTTC.